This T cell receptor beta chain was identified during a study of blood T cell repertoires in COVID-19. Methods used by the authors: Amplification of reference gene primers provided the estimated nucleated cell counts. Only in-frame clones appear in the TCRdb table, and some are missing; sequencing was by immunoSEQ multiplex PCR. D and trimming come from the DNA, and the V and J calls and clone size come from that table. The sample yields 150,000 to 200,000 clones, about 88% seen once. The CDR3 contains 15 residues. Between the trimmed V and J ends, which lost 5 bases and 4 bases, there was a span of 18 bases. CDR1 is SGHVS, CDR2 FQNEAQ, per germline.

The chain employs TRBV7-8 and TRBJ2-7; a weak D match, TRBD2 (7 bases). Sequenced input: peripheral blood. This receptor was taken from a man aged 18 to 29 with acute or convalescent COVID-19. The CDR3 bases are TGTGCCAGCAGCCCTCGTCGGGGGGCGGGGTACGAGCAGTACGTC. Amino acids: CASSPRRGAGYEQYV.